This T cell receptor (beta chain) was retrieved from a study of molecular identifiers for immune sequencing clone quantification. Study summary: Split five ways in replicates, RNA from roughly 20,000 or 100,000 naive CD8 cells had four portions sequenced.

Researchers sorted naive CD8 T cells as cells that were CD8+CD4-CCR7+CD45RA+. This CDR3 comprises 16 residues. Library preparation followed earlier protocols using designated TCR primers. In TCRdb, the PCR reads were re-called with MiXCR into one record per CDR3 protein. The sample lists about 640,000 distinct CDR3 sequences; nearly 20% were seen once. The clonotype originates from a human donor in good health. Some libraries in this study had Jurkat cell RNA spiked in. Sequencing was carried out using naive CD8+ T cells from blood, with Jurkat cell RNA spiked in. As to subset: FACS-sorted CD8+CD4-CCR7+CD45RA+ naive T cells. V is TRBV12-2 and J is TRBJ2-7; the D segment call TRBD1 is taken from the table without a DNA check. TRBV12-2 is a pseudogene segment. Here the CDR3 reads CASRPRFGQRTTEQYF. CDR3 nucleotide sequence: TGTGCAAGTCGCCCCCGGTTTGGACAACGAACCACCGAGCAGTACTTC.